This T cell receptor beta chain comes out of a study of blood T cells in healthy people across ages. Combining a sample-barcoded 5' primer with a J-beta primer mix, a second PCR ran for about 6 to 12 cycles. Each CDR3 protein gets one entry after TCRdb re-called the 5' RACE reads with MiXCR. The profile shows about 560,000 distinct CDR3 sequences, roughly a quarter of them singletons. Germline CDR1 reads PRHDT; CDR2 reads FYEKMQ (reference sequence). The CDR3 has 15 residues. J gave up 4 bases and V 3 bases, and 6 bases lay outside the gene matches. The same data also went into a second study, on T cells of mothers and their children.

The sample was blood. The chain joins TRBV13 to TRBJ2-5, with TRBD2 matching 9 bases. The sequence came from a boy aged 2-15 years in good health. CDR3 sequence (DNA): TGTGCCAGCAGCTTGAAAGCGGGGGGAGGAGAGACCCAGTACTTC. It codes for CASSLKAGGGETQYF.